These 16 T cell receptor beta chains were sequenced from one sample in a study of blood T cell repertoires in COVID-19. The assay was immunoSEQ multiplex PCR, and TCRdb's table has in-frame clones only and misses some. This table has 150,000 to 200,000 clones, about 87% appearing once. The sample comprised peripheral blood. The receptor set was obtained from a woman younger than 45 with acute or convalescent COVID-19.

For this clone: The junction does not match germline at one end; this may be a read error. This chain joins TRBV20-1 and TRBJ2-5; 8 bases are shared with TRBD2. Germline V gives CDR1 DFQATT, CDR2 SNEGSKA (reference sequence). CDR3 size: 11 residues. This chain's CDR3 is CSARGGLAGDF. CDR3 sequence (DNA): TGCAGTGCTAGAGGGGGCCTAGCGGGCGACTTC.

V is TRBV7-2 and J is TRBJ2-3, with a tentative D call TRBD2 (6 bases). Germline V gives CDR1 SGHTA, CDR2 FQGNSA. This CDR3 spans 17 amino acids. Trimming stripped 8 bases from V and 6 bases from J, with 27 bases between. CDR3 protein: CASPPGPSGGRVDTQYF. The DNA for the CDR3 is TGTGCCAGCCCCCCGGGCCCGAGCGGAGGGAGAGTGGATACGCAGTATTTT.

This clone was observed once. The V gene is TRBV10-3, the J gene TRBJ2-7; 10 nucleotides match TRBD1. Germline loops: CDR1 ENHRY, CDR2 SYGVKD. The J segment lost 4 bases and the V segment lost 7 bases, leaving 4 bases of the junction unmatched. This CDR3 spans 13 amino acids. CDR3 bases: TGTGCCATCACCGGGACAGGGGCTTACGAGCAGTACTTC. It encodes CAITGTGAYEQYF.

The CDR3 nucleotides are TGCGCCAGCAGATTCTCGACAGGGTCTAATTCACCCCTCCACTTT. Residues: CASRFSTGSNSPLHF. J is TRBJ1-6 and V is TRBV5-1, with TRBD1 identical over 7 bases. The CDR3 runs 15 residues. Germline V gene lookup returns CDR1 SGHRS and CDR2 YFSETQ. V lost 5 bases, J lost 6 bases, and 8 bases stayed unmatched.

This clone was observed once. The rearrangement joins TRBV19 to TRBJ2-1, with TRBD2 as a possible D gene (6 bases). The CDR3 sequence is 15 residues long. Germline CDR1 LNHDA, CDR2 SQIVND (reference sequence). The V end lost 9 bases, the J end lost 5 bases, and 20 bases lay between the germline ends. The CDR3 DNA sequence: TGTGCCAGCTCTTCTCAGTACGGACTACACAATGAGCAGTTCTTC. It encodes CASSSQYGLHNEQFF.

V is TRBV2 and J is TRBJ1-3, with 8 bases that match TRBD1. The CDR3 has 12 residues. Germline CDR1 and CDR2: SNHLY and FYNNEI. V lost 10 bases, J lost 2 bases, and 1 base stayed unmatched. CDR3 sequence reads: CATQGAGNTIYF. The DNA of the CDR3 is TGTGCCACACAGGGGGCTGGAAACACCATATATTTT.

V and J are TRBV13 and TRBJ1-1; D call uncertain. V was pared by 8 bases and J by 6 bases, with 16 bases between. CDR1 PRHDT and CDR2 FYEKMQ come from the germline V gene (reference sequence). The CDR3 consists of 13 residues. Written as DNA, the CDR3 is TGTGCCAGCGGGAGGGCTGGGAGGGCTGAAGCTTTCTTT. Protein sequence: CASGRAGRAEAFF.

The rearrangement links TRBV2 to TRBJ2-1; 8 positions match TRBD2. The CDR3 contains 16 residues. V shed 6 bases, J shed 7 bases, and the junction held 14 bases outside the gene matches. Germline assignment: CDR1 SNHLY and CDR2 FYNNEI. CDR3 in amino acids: CASRGLVGGAPNEQFF. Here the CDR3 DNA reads TGTGCCAGCAGGGGACTAGTTGGGGGGGCGCCGAATGAGCAGTTCTTC.

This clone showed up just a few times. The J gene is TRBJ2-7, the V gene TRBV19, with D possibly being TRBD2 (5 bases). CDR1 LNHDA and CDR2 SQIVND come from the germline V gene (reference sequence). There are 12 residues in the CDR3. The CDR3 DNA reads TGTGCTACTGGTCGGGGAACCTACGAGCAGTACTTC. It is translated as CATGRGTYEQYF.

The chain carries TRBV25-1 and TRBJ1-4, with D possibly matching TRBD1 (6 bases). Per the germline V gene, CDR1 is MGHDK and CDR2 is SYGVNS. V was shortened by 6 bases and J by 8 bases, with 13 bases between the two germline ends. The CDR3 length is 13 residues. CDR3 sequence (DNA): TGTGCCAGCAGACAGGGAATAGACGAAAAACTGTTTTTT. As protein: CASRQGIDEKLFF.

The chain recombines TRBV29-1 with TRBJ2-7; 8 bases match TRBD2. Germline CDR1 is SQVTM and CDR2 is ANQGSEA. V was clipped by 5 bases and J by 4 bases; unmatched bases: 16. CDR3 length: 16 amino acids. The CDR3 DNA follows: TGCAGCGTTTTAGCGGGACGCTCGTTAGGATCTTACGAGCAGTACTTC. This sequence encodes CSVLAGRSLGSYEQYF.

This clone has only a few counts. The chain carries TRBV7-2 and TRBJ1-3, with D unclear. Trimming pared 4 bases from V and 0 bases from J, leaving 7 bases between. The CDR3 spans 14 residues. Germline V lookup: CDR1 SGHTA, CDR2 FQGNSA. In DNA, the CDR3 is TGTGCCAGCAGCTCCGCCGGCTCTGGAAACACCATATATTTT. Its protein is CASSSAGSGNTIYF.

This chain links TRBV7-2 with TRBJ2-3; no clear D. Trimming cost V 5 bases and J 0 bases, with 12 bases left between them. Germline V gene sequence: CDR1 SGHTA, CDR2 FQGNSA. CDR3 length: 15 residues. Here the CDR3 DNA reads TGTGCCAGCAGCCCACTAATTCCAAGCACAGATACGCAGTATTTT. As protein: CASSPLIPSTDTQYF.

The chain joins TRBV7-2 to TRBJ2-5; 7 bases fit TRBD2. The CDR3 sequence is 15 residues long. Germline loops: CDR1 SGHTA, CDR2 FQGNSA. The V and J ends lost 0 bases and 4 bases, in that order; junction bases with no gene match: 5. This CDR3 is CASSLAGTKPETQYF. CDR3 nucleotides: TGTGCCAGCAGCTTAGCCGGGACTAAACCAGAGACCCAGTACTTC. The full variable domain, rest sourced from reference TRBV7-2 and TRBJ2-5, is GAGVSQSPSNKVTEKGKDVELRCDPISGHTALYWYRQSLGQGLEFLIYFQGNSAPDKSGLPSDRFSAERTGGSVSTLTIQRTQQEDSAVYLCASSLAGTKPETQYFGPGTRLLVL.

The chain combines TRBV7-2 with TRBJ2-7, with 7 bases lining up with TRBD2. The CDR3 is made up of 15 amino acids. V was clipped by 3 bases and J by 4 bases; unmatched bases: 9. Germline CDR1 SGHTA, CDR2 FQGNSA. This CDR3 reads CASSFRPHGGYEQYF. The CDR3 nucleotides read TGTGCCAGCAGCTTTCGGCCCCACGGGGGGTACGAGCAGTACTTC. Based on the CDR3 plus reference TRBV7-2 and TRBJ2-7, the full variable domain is GAGVSQSPSNKVTEKGKDVELRCDPISGHTALYWYRQSLGQGLEFLIYFQGNSAPDKSGLPSDRFSAERTGGSVSTLTIQRTQQEDSAVYLCASSFRPHGGYEQYFGPGTRLTVT.

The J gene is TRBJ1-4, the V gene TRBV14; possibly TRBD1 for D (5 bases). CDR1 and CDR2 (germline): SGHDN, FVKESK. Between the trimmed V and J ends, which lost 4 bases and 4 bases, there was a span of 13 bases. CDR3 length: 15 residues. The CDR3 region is CASSPGRDYNEKLFF. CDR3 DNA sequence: TGTGCCAGCAGCCCAGGCCGGGACTATAATGAAAAACTGTTTTTT.